Only one count was recorded for the clone carrying this T cell receptor beta chain. The antigen remains unidentified. Researchers ran the PCR with 60 Vbeta and 13 Jbeta primers. Repertoires were generated with immunoSEQ multiplex PCR, while TCRdb's copy carries only in-frame clones and drops some. This table holds approximately 150,000 clones, 84% found once. The V gene lost 3 bases and the J gene lost 0 bases, with 12 bases spanning the gap. The CDR3 has 15 residues. The germline V gene has CDR1 GTSNPN and CDR2 SVGIG (reference sequence). This sample is drawn from a study of cytomegalovirus exposure and HLA in healthy donors. Study background: Sequencing of about 200 million T cells in an earlier analysis found roughly 120 million unique TCR beta sequences.

Study observations and caveats: When analyzed later, a missense DCLRE1C variant was found to be linked to TCR beta V- and J-gene trimming. Most TCR sequences were seen very rarely across donors, but some public TCRs occurred in many. Among CMV-associated TCR beta chains, most appeared HLA-restricted in a later analysis.

Sequencing input: PBMCs. This TCR derives from a man aged 30 to 45 in good health and CMV-seronegative. This chain uses TRBV30 with TRBJ1-3, with TRBD1 as a possible D gene (5 bases). The CDR3 protein is CAWRLGGISGNTIYF. In nucleotides, the CDR3 is TGTGCCTGGAGATTGGGGGGGATCTCTGGAAACACCATATATTTT.